This T cell receptor (beta chain) was captured by sequencing in a study of T-cell reconstitution after alpha-beta-depleted transplantation in children. Unique molecular identifiers were built into the TCRbeta library. In TCRdb, the PCR reads were re-called with MiXCR into one record per CDR3 protein. This repertoire shows approximately 420,000 distinct CDR3 sequences, roughly 11% found once; its top ten account for approximately 5%. CDR3 length: 17 amino acids. Per the germline V gene, CDR1 is SGHRS and CDR2 is YFSETQ. Trimming pared 5 bases from V and 3 bases from J, leaving 23 bases between. In its sample, this clonotype was seen a few times.

This chain uses TRBV5-1 with TRBJ2-5; possible D gene TRBD1, 5 bases. Here the sequenced sample was PBMCs from the stem cell graft donor, taken from the stem cell graft. The source is a human donor who donated a stem cell graft to a child with acute myeloid leukemia. The chain's CDR3 is CASRTERQGGWEETQYF. CDR3 nucleotide sequence: TGCGCCAGCAGAACGGAAAGGCAGGGCGGTTGGGAAGAGACCCAGTACTTC.